A few counts support the clone carrying this T cell receptor (beta chain). V shed 6 bases and J shed 6 bases, with 14 bases lying between them. The CDR3 is 13 residues long. This entry comes from a study of control samples from healthy donors and cancer patients. Data came from immunoSEQ multiplex PCR; TCRdb stores just in-frame clones and leaves some out. The sample shows about 130,000 clones, approximately 92% of them seen only once. This chain joins TRBV12-3 or TRBV12-4 and TRBJ1-1; D unclear. The clonotype comes from a man aged 35 to 55 in good health. The sample comprised blood. The CDR3 nucleotides read TGTGCCAGCAGCCAACGCGACGGCGCTGAAGCTTTCTTT. It encodes CASSQRDGAEAFF.